Listed below are T cell receptor beta chains from one sample, sequenced in a study of T cells in Graves' hyperthyroidism and ophthalmopathy. One entry per CDR3 protein, called by TCRdb with MiXCR from the multiplex PCR reads. The data hold hundreds of thousands of distinct CDR3 sequences, with just under 20% observed a single time. The sequencing input was blood. These receptors were collected from a middle-aged man with Graves' ophthalmopathy. CDR3s include the opening cysteine and the closing phenylalanine or tryptophan. The D gene is left open where the match is weak. Part of the rows lack a size; the others show once, few, many or a class for expanded clones.

TRBV5-4,.,TRBD1,TRBJ2-7,CASSSGQEYEQYF,TGTGCCAGCAGCTCCGGACAGGAATACGAGCAGTACTTC
TRBV5-1,.,TRBD2,TRBJ2-5,CASSLGLAVQETQYF,TGCGCCAGCAGCTTGGGTCTAGCGGTCCAAGAGACCCAGTACTTC
TRBV28,few,.,TRBJ2-3,CASRPATGSGPDTQYF,TGTGCCAGCAGACCGGCTACAGGTTCTGGCCCAGATACGCAGTATTTT
TRBV19,.,TRBD2,TRBJ2-7,CASSMPSGRKNEQYF,TGTGCCAGTAGTATGCCTAGCGGGAGGAAAAACGAGCAGTACTTC
TRBV4-1,.,TRBD1,TRBJ1-1,CASSQPTGKEAFF,TGCGCCAGCAGCCAACCGACAGGGAAAGAAGCTTTCTTT
TRBV12-3/TRBV12-4,few,TRBD2,TRBJ2-1,CASTLVSGVNEQFF,TGTGCCAGCACTTTAGTAAGCGGGGTAAATGAGCAGTTCTTC
TRBV28,few,TRBD2,TRBJ2-7,CASSPQTSGRYEQYF,TGTGCCAGCAGTCCCCAGACTAGCGGGAGATACGAGCAGTACTTC
TRBV5-1,few,TRBD1,TRBJ1-1,CASSPGQVFQRTEAFF,TGCGCCAGCAGCCCGGGACAGGTCTTTCAACGAACTGAAGCTTTCTTT
TRBV7-9,few,TRBD1,TRBJ1-1,CASSRWEGQGMNTEAFF,TGTGCCAGCAGCCGATGGGAGGGACAGGGGATGAACACTGAAGCTTTCTTT
TRBV6-1,.,.,TRBJ1-5,CASSVFLTSNQPQHF,TGTGCCAGCAGTGTGTTCCTTACGTCCAATCAGCCCCAGCATTTT
TRBV3-1,.,.,TRBJ2-1,CASSQDLGIEQFF,TGTGCCAGCAGCCAAGACCTGGGAATCGAGCAGTTCTTC
TRBV11-1,many,TRBD1,TRBJ2-2,CASSRTGLTGELFF,TGTGCCAGCAGCCGGACAGGGCTAACCGGGGAGCTGTTTTTT
TRBV20-1,many,.,TRBJ1-1,CSAKQGGKSEAFF,TGCAGTGCTAAACAGGGAGGGAAGTCTGAAGCTTTCTTT
TRBV2,many,TRBD1,TRBJ1-2,CASKGLRGQGYGYTF,TGTGCCAGCAAAGGTCTTCGGGGACAGGGCTATGGCTACACCTTC
TRBV6-1,many,TRBD1,TRBJ1-4,CASRDRGLEKLFF,TGTGCCAGCAGGGACAGGGGGCTTGAAAAACTGTTTTTT
TRBV7-2,many,TRBD1,TRBJ2-5,CASSPGTGGIMKTQYF,TGTGCCAGCAGCCCCGGGACAGGGGGTATAATGAAGACCCAGTACTTC